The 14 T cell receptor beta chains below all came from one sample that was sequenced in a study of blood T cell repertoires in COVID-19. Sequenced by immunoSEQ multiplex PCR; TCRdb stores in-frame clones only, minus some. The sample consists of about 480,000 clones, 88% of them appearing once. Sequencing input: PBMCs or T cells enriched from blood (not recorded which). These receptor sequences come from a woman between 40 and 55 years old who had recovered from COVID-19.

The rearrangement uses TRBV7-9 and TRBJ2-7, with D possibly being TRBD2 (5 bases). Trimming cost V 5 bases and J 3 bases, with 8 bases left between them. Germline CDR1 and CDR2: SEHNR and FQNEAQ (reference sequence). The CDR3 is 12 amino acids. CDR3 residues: CASSRRGYEQYF. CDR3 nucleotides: TGTGCCAGCAGCCGTCGGGGCTACGAGCAGTACTTC.

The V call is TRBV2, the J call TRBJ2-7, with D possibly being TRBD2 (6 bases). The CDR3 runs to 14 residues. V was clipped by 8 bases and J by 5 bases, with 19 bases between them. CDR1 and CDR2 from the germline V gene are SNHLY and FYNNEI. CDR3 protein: CASQRRDQRHEQYF. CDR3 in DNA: TGTGCCAGCCAAAGGAGGGACCAGAGGCACGAGCAGTACTTC.

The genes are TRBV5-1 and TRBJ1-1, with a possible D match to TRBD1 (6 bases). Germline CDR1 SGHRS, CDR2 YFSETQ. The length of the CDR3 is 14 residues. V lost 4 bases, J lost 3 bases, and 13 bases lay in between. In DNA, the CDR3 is TGCGCCAGCAGCCCTGGACAGATGTACACTGAAGCTTTCTTT. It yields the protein CASSPGQMYTEAFF. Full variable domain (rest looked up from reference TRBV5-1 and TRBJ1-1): KAGVTQTPRYLIKTRGQQVTLSCSPISGHRSVSWYQQTPGQGLQFLFEYFSETQRNKGNFPGRFSGRQFSNSRSEMNVSTLELGDSALYLCASSPGQMYTEAFFGQGTRLTVV.

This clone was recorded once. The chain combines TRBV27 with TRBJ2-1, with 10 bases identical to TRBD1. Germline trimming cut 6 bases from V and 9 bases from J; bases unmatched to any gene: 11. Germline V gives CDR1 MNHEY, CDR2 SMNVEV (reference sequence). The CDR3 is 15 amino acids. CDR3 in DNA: TGTGCCAGCAGCTCGACAGGGGGCTACGGCCGTGAGCAGTTCTTC. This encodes CASSSTGGYGREQFF.

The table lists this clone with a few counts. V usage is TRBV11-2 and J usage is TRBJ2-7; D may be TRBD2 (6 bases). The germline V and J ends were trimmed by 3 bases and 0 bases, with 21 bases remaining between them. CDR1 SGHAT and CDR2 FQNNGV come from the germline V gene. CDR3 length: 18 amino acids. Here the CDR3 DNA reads TGTGCCAGCAGCTTGTTTGTGGGAGGCAAAGAATTCTCCTACGAGCAGTACTTC. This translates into CASSLFVGGKEFSYEQYF.

The CDR3 sequence: CASSSREGYAGTEAFF. The CDR3 nucleotides read TGCGCCAGCAGCTCGAGGGAGGGGTACGCGGGAACTGAAGCTTTCTTT. This chain uses TRBV5-1 with TRBJ1-1, with D tentatively TRBD1 (5 bases). Germline-derived CDR1 and CDR2 are SGHRS and YFSETQ. There are 16 residues in the CDR3. V lost 3 bases and J 5 bases, leaving 20 bases between the germline ends.

In nucleotides, the CDR3 is TGTGCCAGCAGCTTAGCGGGCACAGGGCGAACCTACAATGAGCAGTTCTTC. Protein product: CASSLAGTGRTYNEQFF. The rearrangement links TRBV7-8 to TRBJ2-1; maybe TRBD1 (6 bases). The germline V and J ends were trimmed by 0 bases and 2 bases, with 14 bases remaining between them. CDR1 and CDR2 (germline): SGHVS, FQNEAQ. This CDR3 comprises 17 residues.

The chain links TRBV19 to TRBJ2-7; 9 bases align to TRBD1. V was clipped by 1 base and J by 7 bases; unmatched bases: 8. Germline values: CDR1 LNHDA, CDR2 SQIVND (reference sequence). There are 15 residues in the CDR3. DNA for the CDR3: TGTGCCAGTAGTATAGGAGGACAGGGGATACGGGAGCAGTACTTC. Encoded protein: CASSIGGQGIREQYF. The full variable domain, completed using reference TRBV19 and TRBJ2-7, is DGGITQSPKYLFRKEGQNVTLSCEQNLNHDAMYWYRQDPGQGLRLIYYSQIVNDFQKGDIAEGYSVSREKKESFPLTVTSAQKNPTAFYLCASSIGGQGIREQYFGPGTRLTVT.

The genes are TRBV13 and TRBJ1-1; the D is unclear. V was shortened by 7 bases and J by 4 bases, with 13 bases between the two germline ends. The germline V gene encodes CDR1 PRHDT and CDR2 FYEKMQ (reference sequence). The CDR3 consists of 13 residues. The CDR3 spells CASTESGVTEAFF. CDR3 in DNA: TGTGCCAGCACCGAGTCCGGGGTCACTGAAGCTTTCTTT.

The CDR3 here is CASSETGVSTEAFF. In DNA, the CDR3 is TGTGCCAGTAGCGAGACAGGGGTGAGCACTGAAGCTTTCTTT. The gene calls are TRBV19 and TRBJ1-1; TRBD1 matches 8 bases. The trim removed 6 bases at V and 4 bases at J, leaving 7 bases unmatched. The CDR3 extends over 14 amino acids. Germline loops: CDR1 LNHDA, CDR2 SQIVND (reference sequence).

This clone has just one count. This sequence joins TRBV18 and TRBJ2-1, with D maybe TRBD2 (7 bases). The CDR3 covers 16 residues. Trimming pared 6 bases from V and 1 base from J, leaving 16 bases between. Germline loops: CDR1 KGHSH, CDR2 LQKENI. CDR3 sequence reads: CASSWRGGPSYNEQFF. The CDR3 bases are TGTGCCAGCTCTTGGAGGGGGGGGCCTTCCTACAATGAGCAGTTCTTC. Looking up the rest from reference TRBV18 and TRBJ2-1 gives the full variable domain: NAGVMQNPRHLVRRRGQEARLRCSPMKGHSHVYWYRQLPEEGLKFMVYLQKENIIDESGMPKERFSAEFPKEGPSILRIQQVVRGDSAAYFCASSWRGGPSYNEQFFGPGTRLTVL.

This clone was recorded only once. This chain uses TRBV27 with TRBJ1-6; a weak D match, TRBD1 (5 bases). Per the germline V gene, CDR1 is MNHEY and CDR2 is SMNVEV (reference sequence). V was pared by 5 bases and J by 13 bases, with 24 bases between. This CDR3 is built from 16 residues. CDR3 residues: CASSPSGTPSQVPLHF. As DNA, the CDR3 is TGTGCCAGCAGTCCATCCGGGACTCCATCCCAGGTCCCCCTCCACTTT.

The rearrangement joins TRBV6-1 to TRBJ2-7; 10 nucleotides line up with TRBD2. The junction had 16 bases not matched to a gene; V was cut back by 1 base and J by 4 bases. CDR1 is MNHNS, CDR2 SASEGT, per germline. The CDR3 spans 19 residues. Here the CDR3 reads CASSEVPTAGGVRLYEQYF. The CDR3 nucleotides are TGTGCCAGCAGTGAAGTTCCGACAGCGGGAGGGGTTAGGTTGTACGAGCAGTACTTC.

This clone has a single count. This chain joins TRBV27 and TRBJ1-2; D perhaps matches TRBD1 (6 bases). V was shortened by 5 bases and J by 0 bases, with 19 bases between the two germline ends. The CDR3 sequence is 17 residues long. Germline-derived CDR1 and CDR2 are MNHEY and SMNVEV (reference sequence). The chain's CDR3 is CASSKLGAQGSNYGYTF. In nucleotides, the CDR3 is TGTGCCAGCAGTAAGCTCGGGGCTCAGGGGTCTAACTATGGCTACACCTTC.